Below, one T cell receptor beta chain is given with its context. No cognate antigen has been identified for it. The record has no base qualities; no much larger clone is one base away. The data derive from a study of control samples from healthy donors and cancer patients (dated by TCRdb to the early 2020s). The CDR1 and CDR2 encoded by the germline V gene are MNHNS and SASEGT. The V and J ends are trimmed by 1 base and 6 bases, leaving 5 bases between them. The CDR3 numbers 12 residues from cysteine through phenylalanine. Of the read, only the CDR3 DNA is kept; its 36 bases are in frame from base 1. Library method: the immunoSEQ multiplex PCR assay. TCRdb mirrors the immuneACCESS table, restricted to in-frame sequences. Some clones are absent from its copies; in checked studies, under half trace to an unresolved V gene, and the reason for the others is unknown. The sample table shows roughly 93,000 clones, and 85% to 90% are seen once. The ten biggest clones cover about 9.5% of the sample.

In this chain, TRBV6-1 is recombined with TRBJ2-3; no D gene call is confident. This receptor was identified in a woman in her 50s with colorectal cancer. Material for sequencing was PBMCs. At the DNA level, the sequence is TGTGCCAGCAGTGAAGGCTGGGATACGCAGTATTTT. Its product reads: CASSEGWDTQYF.